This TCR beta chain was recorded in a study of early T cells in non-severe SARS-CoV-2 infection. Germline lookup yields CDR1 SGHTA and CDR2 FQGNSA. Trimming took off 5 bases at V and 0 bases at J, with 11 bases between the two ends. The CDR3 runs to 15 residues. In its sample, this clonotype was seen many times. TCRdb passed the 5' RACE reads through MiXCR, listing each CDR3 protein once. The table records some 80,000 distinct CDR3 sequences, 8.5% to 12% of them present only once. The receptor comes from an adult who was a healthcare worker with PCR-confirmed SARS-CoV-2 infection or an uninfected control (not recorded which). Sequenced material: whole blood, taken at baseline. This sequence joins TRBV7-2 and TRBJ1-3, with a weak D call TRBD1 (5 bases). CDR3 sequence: CASSSRGFSGNTIYF. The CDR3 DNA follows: TGTGCCAGCAGCAGCCGGGGCTTCTCTGGAAACACCATATATTTT.